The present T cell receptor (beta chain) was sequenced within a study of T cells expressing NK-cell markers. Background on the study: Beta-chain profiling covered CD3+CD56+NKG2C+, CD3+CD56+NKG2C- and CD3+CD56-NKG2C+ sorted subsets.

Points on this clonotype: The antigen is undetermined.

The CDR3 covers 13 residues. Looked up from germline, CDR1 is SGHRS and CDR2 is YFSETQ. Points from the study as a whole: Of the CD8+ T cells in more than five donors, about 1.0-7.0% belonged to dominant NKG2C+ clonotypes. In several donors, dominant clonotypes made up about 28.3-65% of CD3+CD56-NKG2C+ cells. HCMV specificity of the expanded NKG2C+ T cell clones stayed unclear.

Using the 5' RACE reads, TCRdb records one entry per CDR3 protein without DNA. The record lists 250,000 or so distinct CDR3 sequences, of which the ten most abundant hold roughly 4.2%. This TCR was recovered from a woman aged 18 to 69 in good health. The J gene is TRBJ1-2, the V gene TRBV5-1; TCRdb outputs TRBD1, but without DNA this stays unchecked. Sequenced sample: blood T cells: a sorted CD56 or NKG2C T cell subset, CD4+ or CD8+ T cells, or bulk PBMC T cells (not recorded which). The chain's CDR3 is CASSQDSSYGYTF.